These 9 T cell receptor beta chains came from one sample sequenced in a study of shared clonotypes between healthy human individuals. The assay was immunoSEQ multiplex PCR, and TCRdb's table has in-frame clones only and misses some. The sample yields about 980,000 clones, over 75% seen once. Sequenced material: memory CD4+ T cells sorted from blood. As for subset: CD45RA-negative fraction. The receptors originated from a man aged 18 to 29 in good health.

The V gene is TRBV7-2, the J gene TRBJ2-4; TRBD1 agrees at 11 bases. CDR3 size: 15 residues. V shed 1 base and J 6 bases; nucleotides not matched to a gene: 2. Per germline, CDR1 SGHTA and CDR2 FQGNSA. CDR3 residues: CASSLGTGGGNIQYF. For the CDR3, the DNA is TGTGCCAGCAGCTTAGGGACAGGGGGCGGAAACATTCAGTACTTC.

The chain couples TRBV4-1 to TRBJ2-2; 7 bases match TRBD1. Unmatched junction bases numbered 13, after V lost 1 base and J lost 2 bases. The CDR3 extends over 19 amino acids. From germline, CDR1 is MGHRA and CDR2 YSYEKL. CDR3 residues: CASSQATSSGGRNTGELFF. CDR3 coding DNA: TGCGCCAGCAGCCAAGCAACTTCTTCAGGGGGTAGAAACACCGGGGAGCTGTTTTTT.

In the case of this clone: This same CDR3 is encoded by further DNA sequences in the sample. V gene TRBV5-6 combines with J gene TRBJ2-5; TRBD2 is a possible D gene (6 bases). The CDR3 consists of 12 residues. Germline assignment: CDR1 SGHDT and CDR2 YYEEEE. V lost 3 bases, J lost 4 bases, and 7 bases lay in between. The CDR3 is CASSSGLETQYF. In DNA form, the CDR3 reads TGTGCCAGCAGCTCGGGACTAGAGACCCAGTACTTC.

The chain recombines TRBV19 with TRBJ1-3; tentatively, D is TRBD1 (6 bases). CDR3 length: 13 amino acids. CDR1 and CDR2 (germline): LNHDA, SQIVND (reference sequence). Trimming took 7 bases from V and 9 from J, leaving 16 bases between them. In DNA, the CDR3 is TGTGCCAGTATTAAACAGGGAAGCGGCACCATATATTTT. Translated: CASIKQGSGTIYF.

This clone was seen a few times. V is TRBV10-3 and J is TRBJ2-1; D call uncertain. Germline V gene lookup returns CDR1 ENHRY and CDR2 SYGVKD. V was clipped by 0 bases and J by 3 bases, with 6 bases between them. The CDR3 spans 14 residues. For the CDR3, the DNA is TGTGCCATCAGTGAGTCAACTAACTACAATGAGCAGTTCTTC. This encodes CAISESTNYNEQFF.

The V gene is TRBV9, the J gene TRBJ2-2; perhaps TRBD1 as D (7 bases). Germline V gene lookup returns CDR1 SGDLS and CDR2 YYNGEE. The CDR3 has 18 residues. Trimming removed 1 base from V and 7 bases from J, with 23 bases in between. CDR3 DNA: TGTGCCAGCAGCGTACAGGGGGGAAGGGGACATAAGATCGGGGAGCTGTTTTTT. This gives the protein CASSVQGGRGHKIGELFF.

This clone occurred once. CDR3 sequence reads: CASRGDSPGEQYF. Here the CDR3 DNA reads TGTGCCAGCAGAGGGGACTCACCGGGGGAGCAGTACTTC. The rearrangement links TRBV28 to TRBJ2-7; D is possibly TRBD2 (6 bases). V was pared by 6 bases and J by 7 bases, with 16 bases between. Per the germline V gene, CDR1 is MDHEN and CDR2 is SYDVKM. There are 13 residues in the CDR3.

This chain joins TRBV13 and TRBJ2-7; D is ambiguous. Trimming removed 6 bases at V and 4 bases at J, with 16 bases between. The length of the CDR3 is 14 residues. Germline CDR1 and CDR2: PRHDT and FYEKMQ (reference sequence). CDR3 protein: CASRALSGPYEQYF. The CDR3 nucleotides are TGTGCCAGCAGGGCTCTATCGGGTCCTTACGAGCAGTACTTC.

J is TRBJ1-1 and V is TRBV18, with D possibly being TRBD1 (6 bases). The V end lost 2 bases, the J end lost 1 base, and 14 bases lay between the germline ends. Germline loops: CDR1 KGHSH, CDR2 LQKENI. CDR3 length: 16 residues. The CDR3 coding sequence is TGTGCCAGCTCACCAAGGATCGGGGGGGCGAACACTGAAGCTTTCTTT. It encodes CASSPRIGGANTEAFF.